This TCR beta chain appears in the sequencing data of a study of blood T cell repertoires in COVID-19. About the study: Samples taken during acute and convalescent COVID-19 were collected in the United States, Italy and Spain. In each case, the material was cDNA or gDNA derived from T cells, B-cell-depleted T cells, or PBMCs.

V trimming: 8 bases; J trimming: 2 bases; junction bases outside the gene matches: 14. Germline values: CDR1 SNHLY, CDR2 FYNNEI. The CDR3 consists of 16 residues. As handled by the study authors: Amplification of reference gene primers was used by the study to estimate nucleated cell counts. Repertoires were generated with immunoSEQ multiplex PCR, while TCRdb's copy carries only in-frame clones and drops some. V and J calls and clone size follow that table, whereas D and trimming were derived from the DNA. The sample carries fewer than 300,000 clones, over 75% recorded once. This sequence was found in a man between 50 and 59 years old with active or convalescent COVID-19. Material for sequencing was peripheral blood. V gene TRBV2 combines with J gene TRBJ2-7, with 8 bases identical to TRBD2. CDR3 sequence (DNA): TGTGCCAGCTTCCGGCCAGCTACTAGCGGAGCCTACGAGCAGTACTTC. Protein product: CASFRPATSGAYEQYF.